This T cell receptor beta chain was observed in a study of early T cells in non-severe SARS-CoV-2 infection. Study summary: Bulk RNA taken from unsorted whole blood was sequenced, leaving chains unpaired.

Study outcomes and limitations: Matching against VDJdb likely underestimated virus-specific expansions, favoring anti-spike CD8.

Many counts were recorded for this clonotype. Its antigen is unidentified. Unique molecular identifier tags were affixed to discrete cDNA molecules. TCRdb reanalysed the 5' RACE reads using MiXCR and keeps one entry per CDR3 protein. The sample consists of about 60,000 distinct CDR3 sequences, around 6% of them appearing once. Sequencing used whole blood. This clonotype originated in an adult who was a healthcare worker with PCR-confirmed SARS-CoV-2 infection or an uninfected control (not recorded which).

CDR3 nucleotides: TGTGCCAGCAGCTCGCCTAGCGAGTTTACGCAGTATTTT. It encodes CASSSPSEFTQYF. The chain carries TRBV11-1 and TRBJ2-3; tentatively, D is TRBD2 (6 bases). CDR3 size: 13 residues. V lost 4 bases and J lost 8, with 13 bases in between. CDR1 is SGHAT, CDR2 FQDESV, per germline (reference sequence).